Sequencing of this T cell receptor (beta chain) was carried out in a study of blood T cell repertoires in COVID-19. V lost 3 bases to trimming and J lost 6 bases, with 17 bases between them. This CDR3 has 15 amino acids. Germline CDR1 KGHDR, CDR2 SFDVKD. The repertoire was sequenced with immunoSEQ multiplex PCR; TCRdb's copy has only in-frame clones and lacks some. This table holds a few hundred thousand clones, roughly 90% found once. The receptor was derived from a woman aged 25 to 39 who had been exposed to COVID-19. Sequencing used PBMCs or T cells enriched from blood (not recorded which). This rearrangement joins TRBV24-1 to TRBJ2-7; possibly TRBD1 for D (5 bases). CDR3 nucleotide sequence: TGTGCCACCAGTGATCCCTCTGTTGGGGCCACCGAGCAGTACTTC. Its protein is CATSDPSVGATEQYF.